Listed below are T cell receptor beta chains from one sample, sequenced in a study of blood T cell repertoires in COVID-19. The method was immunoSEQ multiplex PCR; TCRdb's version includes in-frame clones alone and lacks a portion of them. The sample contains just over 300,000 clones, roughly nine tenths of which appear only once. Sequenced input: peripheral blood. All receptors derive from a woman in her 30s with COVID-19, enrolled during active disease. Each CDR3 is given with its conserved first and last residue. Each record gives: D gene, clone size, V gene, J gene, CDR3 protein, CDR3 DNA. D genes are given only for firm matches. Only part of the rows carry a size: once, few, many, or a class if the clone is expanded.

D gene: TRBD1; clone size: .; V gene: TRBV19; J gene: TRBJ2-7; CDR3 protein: CASRPGQGGNEQYF; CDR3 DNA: TGTGCCAGTAGACCCGGACAGGGGGGGAACGAGCAGTACTTC
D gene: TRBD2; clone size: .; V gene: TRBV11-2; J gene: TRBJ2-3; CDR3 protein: CASSFSSGGTDTQYF; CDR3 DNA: TGTGCCAGCAGCTTCTCCAGCGGGGGGACAGATACGCAGTATTTT
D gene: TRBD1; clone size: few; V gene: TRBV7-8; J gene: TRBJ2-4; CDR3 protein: CASSSRQGPINIQYF; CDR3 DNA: TGTGCCAGCAGCTCCAGACAGGGGCCTATAAACATTCAGTACTTC
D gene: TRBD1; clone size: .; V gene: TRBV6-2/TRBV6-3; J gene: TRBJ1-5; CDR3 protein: CASSSFRDRKQPQHF; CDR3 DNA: TGTGCCAGCAGTTCTTTCCGGGACAGAAAGCAGCCCCAGCATTTT
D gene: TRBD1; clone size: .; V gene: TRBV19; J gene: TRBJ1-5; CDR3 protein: CASSQTGGQPQHF; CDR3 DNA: TGTGCCAGTAGCCAGACAGGGGGGCAGCCCCAGCATTTT
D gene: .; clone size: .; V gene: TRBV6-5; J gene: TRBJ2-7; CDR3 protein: CASSKGGARQYF; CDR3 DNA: TGTGCCAGCAGCAAGGGGGGGGCACGACAGTACTTC
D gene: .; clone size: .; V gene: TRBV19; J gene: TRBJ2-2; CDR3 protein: CASFSGGAGELFF; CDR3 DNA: TGTGCCAGTTTTTCCGGTGGAGCCGGGGAGCTGTTTTTT
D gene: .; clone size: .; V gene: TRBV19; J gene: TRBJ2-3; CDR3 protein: CASSIERYTDTQYF; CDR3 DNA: TGTGCCAGTAGTATAGAGAGGTACACAGATACGCAGTATTTT
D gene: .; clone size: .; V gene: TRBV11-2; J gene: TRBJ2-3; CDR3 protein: CASSFGGRVDTQYF; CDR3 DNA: TGTGCCAGCAGCTTTGGAGGTAGGGTGGATACGCAGTATTTT
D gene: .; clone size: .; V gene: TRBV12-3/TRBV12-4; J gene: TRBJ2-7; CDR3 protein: CASRLDRDEQYF; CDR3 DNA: TGTGCCAGCAGGCTCGATCGGGACGAGCAGTACTTC
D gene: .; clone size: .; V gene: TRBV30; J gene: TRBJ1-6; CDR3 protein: CAWRPGGGSPLHF; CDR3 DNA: TGTGCCTGGAGGCCGGGAGGAGGTTCACCCCTCCACTTT
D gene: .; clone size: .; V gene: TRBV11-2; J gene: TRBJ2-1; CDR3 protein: CATQLGGAYNEQFF; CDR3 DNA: TGTGCCACCCAGTTGGGCGGGGCCTACAATGAGCAGTTCTTC